Each of the 26 T cell receptor beta chains below was sequenced from the same sample in a study of cytomegalovirus exposure and HLA in healthy donors. PCR used 60 Vbeta primers and 13 Jbeta primers. TCRdb's copy holds only in-frame clones and misses some; the assay was immunoSEQ multiplex PCR. This repertoire shows around 100,000 clones, over 9.5% found once; its top ten account for 5.5% to 7.5%. The source material was PBMCs. The receptors here all came from a man in his forties or fifties in good health and CMV-seropositive.

Only a few counts were recorded for this clone. The chain couples TRBV9 to TRBJ1-3, with D unclear. Germline V gene sequence: CDR1 SGDLS, CDR2 YYNGEE. Between the trimmed V and J ends, which lost 4 bases and 0 bases, there was a span of 8 bases. The CDR3 length is 14 residues. The CDR3 here is CASSLQSSGNTIYF. CDR3 DNA sequence: TGTGCCAGCAGCCTACAGAGCTCTGGAAACACCATATATTTT.

V is TRBV6-5 and J is TRBJ1-2; the match to TRBD1 covers 7 bases. This CDR3 has 13 residues. V gave up 5 bases and J gave up 7 bases; unmatched junction bases: 7. Germline V CDR1 and CDR2: MNHEY, SVGAGI. In nucleotides, the CDR3 is TGTGCCAGCAGTCCCGACAGGGTGGGTGGCTACACCTTC. Encoded protein: CASSPDRVGGYTF.

DNA for the CDR3: TGTGCTAGTGGCTATTATCCCGGCACAGATACGCAGTATTTT. This encodes CASGYYPGTDTQYF. The chain employs TRBV12-5 and TRBJ2-3, with D hard to call. V lost 6 bases and J lost 1, with 11 bases in between. This CDR3 comprises 14 residues. Per the germline V gene, CDR1 is LGHNT and CDR2 is FRNRAP.

This clone showed up just a few times. The J gene is TRBJ1-5, the V gene TRBV6-5, with TRBD1 matching 7 bases. This CDR3 is 15 amino acids long. CDR1 and CDR2 from the germline V gene are MNHEY and SVGAGI. V lost 5 bases to trimming and J lost 0 bases; unmatched junction nucleotides: 4. This CDR3 reads CASSHDRDSNQPQHF. The CDR3 bases are TGTGCCAGCAGTCACGACAGGGATAGCAATCAGCCCCAGCATTTT.

The chain carries TRBV18 and TRBJ2-2, with 9 bases that match TRBD1. The V segment lost 4 bases and the J segment 5 bases; nucleotides outside the gene matches: 2. The CDR3 has 14 amino acids. Looked up from germline, CDR1 is KGHSH and CDR2 is LQKENI. The CDR3 nucleotides read TGTGCCAGCTCACAAGACAGGGGGACCGGGGAGCTGTTTTTT. It codes for CASSQDRGTGELFF.

In DNA form, the CDR3 reads TGTGCCAGCAGCTTGAGAAGCAGGTACAATGAGCAGTTCTTC. It yields the protein CASSLRSRYNEQFF. The chain links TRBV7-8 to TRBJ2-1; the D is unclear. The CDR3 is 14 residues long. Trimming took off 3 bases at V and 4 bases at J, with 10 bases between the two ends. The germline V gene has CDR1 SGHVS and CDR2 FQNEAQ.

The CDR3 nucleotides are TGTGCCAGCAGTTTATCGGAAGGGGTCACTGAAGCTTTCTTT. This translates into CASSLSEGVTEAFF. The V call is TRBV27, the J call TRBJ1-1, with D possibly being TRBD1 (5 bases). The germline CDR1 and CDR2 sequences are MNHEY and SMNVEV (reference sequence). V was trimmed by 0 bases and J by 4 bases, leaving 9 bases between them. The CDR3 length is 14 residues.

On this clone itself: Other DNA sequences in this specimen translate into the identical CDR3. V gene TRBV5-6 combines with J gene TRBJ1-1; 7 bases are a match to TRBD1. Losses at the gene ends were 2 bases for V and 0 bases for J; bases not matched to a gene: 1. Per germline, CDR1 SGHDT and CDR2 YYEEEE. The CDR3 has 14 residues. CDR3 loop: CASSFGTVNTEAFF. The CDR3 DNA follows: TGTGCCAGCAGCTTCGGGACAGTGAACACTGAAGCTTTCTTT.

Only a few counts were recorded for this clone. The chain joins TRBV30 to TRBJ2-7; possible D gene TRBD2, 6 bases. This CDR3 is built from 16 residues. The germline V gene encodes CDR1 GTSNPN and CDR2 SVGIG (reference sequence). V was shortened by 1 base and J by 0 bases, with 16 bases between the two germline ends. CDR3 region: CAWSGRVGLYSYEQYF. DNA for the CDR3: TGTGCCTGGAGTGGGAGAGTAGGACTATACTCCTACGAGCAGTACTTC.

The chain couples TRBV27 to TRBJ2-1; a possible D gene is TRBD2 (5 bases). Trimming stripped 6 bases from V and 1 base from J, with 7 bases between. There are 13 residues in the CDR3. Germline lookup yields CDR1 MNHEY and CDR2 SMNVEV (reference sequence). The CDR3 loop is CASRSGSYNEQFF. CDR3 sequence (DNA): TGTGCCAGCAGGTCGGGGTCCTACAATGAGCAGTTCTTC.

This clone was seen more than once but under ten times. This rearrangement joins TRBV28 to TRBJ1-3; 10 bases match TRBD1. In germline, CDR1 is MDHEN, CDR2 SYDVKM. J was trimmed by 4 bases and V by 5 bases; bases with no gene match: 2. This CDR3 region has 14 residues. DNA for the CDR3: TGTGCCAGCAGTGACAGGGGGCGCGGAAACACCATATATTTT. Residues: CASSDRGRGNTIYF.

The gene calls are TRBV11-2 and TRBJ1-1; D is perhaps TRBD1 (5 bases). Trimming pared 1 base from V and 4 bases from J, leaving 16 bases between. The CDR3 consists of 16 residues. The V gene's germline CDR1 is SGHAT and CDR2 FQNNGV. In DNA form, the CDR3 reads TGTGCCAGCAGCTTAGGCTACGGGACTCGGGGCACTGAAGCTTTCTTT. It is translated as CASSLGYGTRGTEAFF.

This clone was seen a few times. V and J are TRBV5-1 and TRBJ2-7, with TRBD2 matching 9 bases. The CDR3 has 17 residues. Trimming cost V 0 bases and J 6 bases; bases outside gene matches: 13. CDR1 and CDR2 (germline): SGHRS, YFSETQ. CDR3 DNA sequence: TGCGCCAGCAGCTTGGACGGGACTAGGACTAGCGCCTCCGAGCAGTACTTC. Its translation is CASSLDGTRTSASEQYF.

V and J are TRBV7-8 and TRBJ2-5; maybe TRBD2 (5 bases). V was cut by 6 bases and J by 4 bases, with 15 bases left in between. The CDR3 sequence is 14 residues long. Germline lookup yields CDR1 SGHVS and CDR2 FQNEAQ. Here the CDR3 DNA reads TGTGCCAGCAGTTCGAATACGGGGTTAGAGACCCAGTACTTC. Residues: CASSSNTGLETQYF.

In this sample, this clone turned up a few times. The genes are TRBV9 and TRBJ2-5; TRBD2 is a possible D gene (6 bases). In germline, CDR1 is SGDLS, CDR2 YYNGEE. The CDR3 loop spans 15 amino acids. V lost 0 bases and J lost 2, with 11 bases in between. For the CDR3, the DNA is TGTGCCAGCAGCGTAGGTTCTAGCGCACAAGAGACCCAGTACTTC. Protein: CASSVGSSAQETQYF.

In its sample, this clone was seen a few times. The CDR3 reads CATQGQGYEQYF. CDR3 DNA: TGTGCCACCCAAGGACAGGGCTACGAGCAGTACTTC. The chain links TRBV7-8 to TRBJ2-7; 8 bases line up with TRBD1. With V trimmed by 10 bases and J by 3 bases, 5 bases remained unmatched. CDR3 length: 12 amino acids. Germline V gene data show CDR1 as SGHVS and CDR2 as FQNEAQ.

The chain is built from TRBV9 and TRBJ1-1, with D unclear. The CDR3 totals 13 residues. Germline assignment: CDR1 SGDLS and CDR2 YYNGEE. V lost 0 bases and J 1 base, leaving 4 bases between the germline ends. CDR3 nucleotide sequence: TGTGCCAGCAGCGTAGAGCCGAACACTGAAGCTTTCTTT. Encoded protein: CASSVEPNTEAFF.

V gene TRBV5-1 combines with J gene TRBJ2-5; possible D gene TRBD2, 6 bases. This CDR3 comprises 14 residues. CDR1 and CDR2 from the germline V gene are SGHRS and YFSETQ. V lost 2 bases to trimming and J lost 5 bases, with 13 bases between them. The CDR3 reads CASSLLATEETQYF. The CDR3 DNA reads as TGCGCCAGCAGCTTACTAGCAACGGAGGAGACCCAGTACTTC.

This chain links TRBV29-1 with TRBJ2-2; TRBD2 might be the D (6 bases). From germline, CDR1 is SQVTM and CDR2 ANQGSEA. Trimming took off 7 bases at V and 3 bases at J, with 12 bases between the two ends. The length of the CDR3 is 13 residues. The CDR3 nucleotides read TGCAGCGGCGTTGGAGGGGACACCGGGGAGCTGTTTTTT. Its translation: CSGVGGDTGELFF.

This chain links TRBV19 with TRBJ2-7; D is uncertain. Trimming cost V 1 base and J 0 bases, with 13 bases left between them. Germline V gene data show CDR1 as LNHDA and CDR2 as SQIVND (reference sequence). The CDR3 loop spans 16 amino acids. The CDR3 loop reads CASSIGTYPSSYEQYF. Written as DNA, the CDR3 is TGTGCCAGTAGTATAGGTACCTACCCCTCCTCCTACGAGCAGTACTTC. Full variable domain (remainder filled in from reference TRBV19 and TRBJ2-7): DGGITQSPKYLFRKEGQNVTLSCEQNLNHDAMYWYRQDPGQGLRLIYYSQIVNDFQKGDIAEGYSVSREKKESFPLTVTSAQKNPTAFYLCASSIGTYPSSYEQYFGPGTRLTVT.

The chain has TRBV5-4 and TRBJ2-1; 8 bases agree with TRBD1. The J segment lost 1 base and the V segment lost 3 bases, leaving 3 bases of the junction unmatched. Germline V gene sequence: CDR1 SGHNT, CDR2 YYREEE (reference sequence). This CDR3 has 15 residues. The CDR3 loop is CASSSRQGSYNEQFF. In nucleotides, the CDR3 is TGTGCCAGCAGCTCCCGACAGGGGTCCTACAATGAGCAGTTCTTC.

In this sample, this clone turned up a few times. The V call is TRBV4-1, the J call TRBJ1-1; TRBD1 is a possible D gene (6 bases). Germline assignment: CDR1 MGHRA and CDR2 YSYEKL. This CDR3 is built from 16 residues. Trimming pared 1 base from V and 5 bases from J, leaving 17 bases between. CDR3 nucleotide sequence: TGCGCCAGCAGCCAAGTTCTCCTGACAGGACGTACTGAAGCTTTCTTT. Translated, it gives CASSQVLLTGRTEAFF.

This chain uses TRBV7-6 with TRBJ2-7; no clear D gene. With 6 bases removed from V and 0 bases from J, the gap between germline ends came to 12 bases. Looked up from germline, CDR1 is SGHVS and CDR2 is FNYEAQ. This CDR3 spans 14 amino acids. As DNA, the CDR3 is TGTGCCAGCAGTCCTTATTTTAGCTCCTACGAGCAGTACTTC. Its translation is CASSPYFSSYEQYF.

Only a few counts were recorded for this clone. The rearrangement joins TRBV19 to TRBJ2-7, with 10 nucleotides matching TRBD1. CDR3 length equals 15 residues. V shed 4 bases, J shed 0 bases, and the junction held 3 bases outside the gene matches. Per germline, CDR1 LNHDA and CDR2 SQIVND (reference sequence). CDR3 sequence (DNA): TGTGCCAGTAGTAGGGGACAGGGGCTCTCCTACGAGCAGTACTTC. Protein sequence: CASSRGQGLSYEQYF.

In nucleotides, the CDR3 is TGTGCCAGCAGCTCCCCTAGCGAGCAAGAGACCCAGTACTTC. Protein sequence: CASSSPSEQETQYF. V gene TRBV5-4 combines with J gene TRBJ2-5; D possibly corresponds to TRBD2 (6 bases). The CDR3 spans 14 residues. Trimming removed 3 bases at V and 2 bases at J, with 11 bases between. Germline CDR1 is SGHNT and CDR2 is YYREEE (reference sequence).

This clone has just a few counts. The chain employs TRBV14 and TRBJ2-3; 7 bases fit TRBD2. The CDR3 is made up of 17 amino acids. Germline V gene lookup returns CDR1 SGHDN and CDR2 FVKESK. V trimming: 0 bases; J trimming: 6 bases; junction bases outside the gene matches: 12. Here the CDR3 reads CASSQEAGRGKMDTQYF. In nucleotides, the CDR3 is TGTGCCAGCAGCCAAGAAGCAGGGAGGGGTAAAATGGATACGCAGTATTTT.